This TCR beta chain was found in a study of cytomegalovirus exposure and HLA in healthy donors. The PCR was carried out with 60 Vbeta primers and 13 Jbeta primers. The protocol was immunoSEQ multiplex PCR, while the TCRdb copy is restricted to in-frame clones and leaves out a portion. The sample yields approximately 150,000 clones, over 60% seen once. This TCR derives from a woman between 18 and 30 years old in good health and CMV-seronegative. Sequencing used PBMCs.

The DNA for the CDR3 is TGTGCCAGCAGTCCGGGGGGGGGCCCACTCATCTATGGCTACACCTTC. It encodes CASSPGGGPLIYGYTF. The rearrangement joins TRBV28 to TRBJ1-2; D is possibly TRBD1 (6 bases). The V end was cut by 5 bases, the J end by 4 bases, with 20 bases between. CDR3 length: 16 amino acids. In germline, CDR1 is MDHEN, CDR2 SYDVKM.